This is a list of T cell receptor beta chains from one sample in a study of blood T cells in healthy people across ages. From the 5' RACE reads, TCRdb called clonotypes with MiXCR, one entry per CDR3 protein. The data contain roughly 830,000 distinct CDR3 sequences, around 62% of them singletons. The sequenced material came from blood. Receptors were obtained from a man aged 30 to 45 in good health. Each CDR3 is given with its conserved first and last residue. A D gene is named only where the DNA matches it firmly. Size is stated for part of the rows, as once, few or many counts, or as a class when the clone is expanded.

abundance: NA
d_gene: NA
v_gene: TRBV7-2
j_gene: TRBJ1-1
CDR3nt: TGTGCCAGCAGTCAAGGAGGGCTCACTTTCTTT
CDR3aa: CASSQGGLTFF

abundance: NA
d_gene: NA
v_gene: TRBV6-5
j_gene: TRBJ2-7
CDR3nt: TGTGCCAGCAGTGACTCGACGGGCGGCGAGCAGTACTTC
CDR3aa: CASSDSTGGEQYF

abundance: few
d_gene: TRBD1
v_gene: TRBV4-3
j_gene: TRBJ2-3
CDR3nt: TGCGCCAGCAGCAGGGGACAGGGGGTGACAGATACGCAGTATTTT
CDR3aa: CASSRGQGVTDTQYF

abundance: NA
d_gene: NA
v_gene: TRBV7-9
j_gene: TRBJ1-2
CDR3nt: TGTGCCAGCAGCCTCAGTTCGGCGGGCTACACCTTC
CDR3aa: CASSLSSAGYTF

abundance: NA
d_gene: TRBD1
v_gene: TRBV28
j_gene: TRBJ2-7
CDR3nt: TGTGCCAGCAGCTCCTCAGCTACCGGGACAGCGCGCGAGCAGTACTTC
CDR3aa: CASSSSATGTAREQYF

abundance: NA
d_gene: NA
v_gene: TRBV30
j_gene: TRBJ2-7
CDR3nt: TGTGCCTGGAGTGTAGGAACAAACTACGAGCAGTACTTC
CDR3aa: CAWSVGTNYEQYF

abundance: many
d_gene: NA
v_gene: TRBV29-1
j_gene: TRBJ2-6
CDR3nt: TGCAGCGTTGATGGAGGGATCTCTGGGGCCAACGTCCTGACTTTC
CDR3aa: CSVDGGISGANVLTF

abundance: few
d_gene: TRBD1
v_gene: TRBV5-6
j_gene: TRBJ2-3
CDR3nt: TGTGCCAGCAGCTCGACAGGGGCTTGGAGCACAGATACGCAGTATTTT
CDR3aa: CASSSTGAWSTDTQYF

abundance: NA
d_gene: NA
v_gene: TRBV4-2
j_gene: TRBJ2-5
CDR3nt: TGTGCCAGCAGCCTCTGGTTGGGACACCAAGAGACCCAGTACTTC
CDR3aa: CASSLWLGHQETQYF

abundance: few
d_gene: NA
v_gene: TRBV12-3/TRBV12-4
j_gene: TRBJ2-1
CDR3nt: TGTGCCAGCAGTTTCACCCTCGATGAGCAGTTCTTC
CDR3aa: CASSFTLDEQFF

abundance: NA
d_gene: TRBD2
v_gene: TRBV12-5
j_gene: TRBJ2-1
CDR3nt: TGTGCTAGCGCGACTAGCGGGGGGGAGCCGAATGAGCAGTTCTTC
CDR3aa: CASATSGGEPNEQFF

abundance: NA
d_gene: TRBD1
v_gene: TRBV20-1
j_gene: TRBJ2-7
CDR3nt: TGCAGTGCTAGCCCCGGGACAGGGTTAGCCGAGCAGTACTTC
CDR3aa: CSASPGTGLAEQYF

abundance: NA
d_gene: TRBD1
v_gene: TRBV5-1
j_gene: TRBJ1-2
CDR3nt: TGCGCCAGCAGCTTGATGATGTCAGGGGGCGACGGAAGGTATGGCTACACCTTC
CDR3aa: CASSLMMSGGDGRYGYTF

abundance: once
d_gene: NA
v_gene: TRBV27
j_gene: TRBJ2-3
CDR3nt: TGTGCCAGCAGTGCCTTCGGGCAGGGTCGCACAGATACGCAGTATTTT
CDR3aa: CASSAFGQGRTDTQYF

abundance: NA
d_gene: NA
v_gene: TRBV3-1
j_gene: TRBJ2-1
CDR3nt: TGTGCCAGCAGCCCTTTACTAAGACCCTACAATGAGCAGTTCTTC
CDR3aa: CASSPLLRPYNEQFF

abundance: NA
d_gene: NA
v_gene: TRBV24-1
j_gene: TRBJ2-1
CDR3nt: TGTGCCACCAGTGATCCCCGAACGGCAGGAGGAGCCTACAATGAGCAGTTCTTC
CDR3aa: CATSDPRTAGGAYNEQFF

abundance: once
d_gene: NA
v_gene: TRBV6-1
j_gene: TRBJ1-1
CDR3nt: TGTGCCAGCCTCCGGGGGCTGGACACTGAAGCTTTCTTT
CDR3aa: CASLRGLDTEAFF

abundance: NA
d_gene: TRBD1
v_gene: TRBV29-1
j_gene: TRBJ1-4
CDR3nt: TGCAGCGTGGACTCACCGGGACAGGGGGCAACTAATGAAAAACTGTTTTTT
CDR3aa: CSVDSPGQGATNEKLFF

abundance: NA
d_gene: TRBD2
v_gene: TRBV20-1
j_gene: TRBJ2-1
CDR3nt: TGCAGCCCAAAAGTTGGGGGGGGAACGCATGAGCAGTTCTTC
CDR3aa: CSPKVGGGTHEQFF

abundance: NA
d_gene: TRBD1
v_gene: TRBV7-9
j_gene: TRBJ2-1
CDR3nt: TGTGCCAGCATCCCGGCCGGGACAGGCTACAATGAGCAGTTCTTC
CDR3aa: CASIPAGTGYNEQFF

abundance: NA
d_gene: NA
v_gene: TRBV20-1
j_gene: TRBJ2-1
CDR3nt: TGCAGTGCCCCCTCGGGGCGGGGGCTTTGGGATGAGCAGTTCTTC
CDR3aa: CSAPSGRGLWDEQFF

abundance: NA
d_gene: TRBD1
v_gene: TRBV5-5
j_gene: TRBJ2-4
CDR3nt: TGTGCCAGCAGCCCGACAGACAGGGTGGCCATTCAGTACTTC
CDR3aa: CASSPTDRVAIQYF

abundance: NA
d_gene: NA
v_gene: TRBV20-1
j_gene: TRBJ2-7
CDR3nt: TGCAGTGCTAGAGAATTACAAAGGTCCTACGAGCAGTACTTC
CDR3aa: CSARELQRSYEQYF

abundance: NA
d_gene: NA
v_gene: TRBV20-1
j_gene: TRBJ1-1
CDR3nt: TGCAGTGCTAGTGTGTACTCCGGCGGGGACACTGAAGCTTTCTTT
CDR3aa: CSASVYSGGDTEAFF

abundance: NA
d_gene: NA
v_gene: TRBV4-3
j_gene: TRBJ2-1
CDR3nt: TGCGCCAGCAGCCGTGGGAGCACCCGCAATGAGCAGTTCTTC
CDR3aa: CASSRGSTRNEQFF

abundance: NA
d_gene: NA
v_gene: TRBV5-1
j_gene: TRBJ2-3
CDR3nt: TGCGCCAGCAGCTTGTCAGTGCGGGGTACAGATACGCAGTATTTT
CDR3aa: CASSLSVRGTDTQYF

abundance: once
d_gene: NA
v_gene: TRBV12-3/TRBV12-4
j_gene: TRBJ2-7
CDR3nt: TGTGTCAGCAGTATAGCGTTGAGCTCCTACAATGAGCAGTACTTC
CDR3aa: CVSSIALSSYNEQYF

abundance: NA
d_gene: NA
v_gene: TRBV4-2
j_gene: TRBJ2-7
CDR3nt: TGTGCCAGCAGCCAAGAGGGGAACCCCTCCTACGAGCAGTACTTC
CDR3aa: CASSQEGNPSYEQYF

abundance: once
d_gene: TRBD2
v_gene: TRBV20-1
j_gene: TRBJ2-1
CDR3nt: TGCAGTGCCCTGGCAAGCGGGGAACAAGAGACCCAGTTCTTC
CDR3aa: CSALASGEQETQFF

abundance: NA
d_gene: NA
v_gene: TRBV29-1
j_gene: TRBJ2-3
CDR3nt: TGCAGCGTTGAAGGACTATCGGGAGCCCCAGATACGCAGTATTTT
CDR3aa: CSVEGLSGAPDTQYF

abundance: NA
d_gene: TRBD2
v_gene: TRBV4-2
j_gene: TRBJ2-3
CDR3nt: TGTGCCAGCAGCCTAACCGGGACTAGCGGGGGGCGCACAGATACGCAGTATTTT
CDR3aa: CASSLTGTSGGRTDTQYF

abundance: NA
d_gene: NA
v_gene: TRBV7-3
j_gene: TRBJ2-2
CDR3nt: TGTGCCAGCAGCTTCACCCCGGGGGTCTCCGGGGAGCTGTTTTTT
CDR3aa: CASSFTPGVSGELFF

abundance: few
d_gene: TRBD2
v_gene: TRBV7-6
j_gene: TRBJ2-3
CDR3nt: TGTGCCAGCAGCTTGAGCGGGGCCTATTTCACAGATACGCAGTATTTT
CDR3aa: CASSLSGAYFTDTQYF

abundance: NA
d_gene: NA
v_gene: TRBV20-1
j_gene: TRBJ2-4
CDR3nt: TGCAGTGCTCCAGGCACACCTCCCTACGGGCAGTACTTC
CDR3aa: CSAPGTPPYGQYF

abundance: NA
d_gene: NA
v_gene: TRBV20-1
j_gene: TRBJ1-2
CDR3nt: TGCAGTGCTAGAGACGGGACATTCAACTATGGCTACACCTTC
CDR3aa: CSARDGTFNYGYTF

abundance: NA
d_gene: NA
v_gene: TRBV15
j_gene: TRBJ2-1
CDR3nt: TGTGCCACCAGCAGAGATGCCAGCCACGAGGTTCAGTTCTTC
CDR3aa: CATSRDASHEVQFF

abundance: NA
d_gene: TRBD1
v_gene: TRBV6-2/TRBV6-3
j_gene: TRBJ2-7
CDR3nt: TGTGCCAGCAGTTCCCGGTTCCCAAGGGGGCTCGAGCAGTACTTC
CDR3aa: CASSSRFPRGLEQYF

abundance: NA
d_gene: NA
v_gene: TRBV7-8
j_gene: TRBJ2-1
CDR3nt: TGTGCCAGCAGCACCCGGGGGCAGGAGACCCAGTTCTTC
CDR3aa: CASSTRGQETQFF

abundance: few
d_gene: NA
v_gene: TRBV4-3
j_gene: TRBJ1-6
CDR3nt: TGCGCCAGCAGCCAAGATAAGGGGAGCTCACCCCTCCACTTT
CDR3aa: CASSQDKGSSPLHF

abundance: few
d_gene: TRBD1
v_gene: TRBV29-1
j_gene: TRBJ2-7
CDR3nt: TGCAGCGCCTGGTTAGGGACAGGGTCCCACGAGCAGTACTTC
CDR3aa: CSAWLGTGSHEQYF

abundance: NA
d_gene: NA
v_gene: TRBV4-3
j_gene: TRBJ2-7
CDR3nt: TGCGCCAGCAGCCACCAGGGCTCCTACGAGCAGTACTTC
CDR3aa: CASSHQGSYEQYF

abundance: once
d_gene: TRBD1
v_gene: TRBV7-9
j_gene: TRBJ2-5
CDR3nt: TGTGCCAGCAGCATAGGTCCGGGACAGGGAGAGACCCAGTACTTC
CDR3aa: CASSIGPGQGETQYF

abundance: NA
d_gene: NA
v_gene: TRBV2
j_gene: TRBJ2-5
CDR3nt: TGTGCCAGCACCGGGGTTAATACCCCAGAGACCCAGTACTTC
CDR3aa: CASTGVNTPETQYF

abundance: few
d_gene: NA
v_gene: TRBV6-5
j_gene: TRBJ1-4
CDR3nt: TGTGCCAGCAGTTATGGAGGACGGACTAATGAAAAACTGTTTTTT
CDR3aa: CASSYGGRTNEKLFF

abundance: NA
d_gene: NA
v_gene: TRBV5-1
j_gene: TRBJ2-3
CDR3nt: TGCGCCACCTATACGGACTATACAGACACAGATACGCAGTATTTT
CDR3aa: CATYTDYTDTDTQYF

abundance: NA
d_gene: NA
v_gene: TRBV9
j_gene: TRBJ2-1
CDR3nt: TGTGCCAGCAGCGTGGTCTCCACCAATGAGCAGTTCTTC
CDR3aa: CASSVVSTNEQFF

abundance: few
d_gene: NA
v_gene: TRBV4-3
j_gene: TRBJ2-5
CDR3nt: TGCGCCAGCAGTACTTCCGGGACAACAAAGACCCAGTACTTC
CDR3aa: CASSTSGTTKTQYF

abundance: NA
d_gene: NA
v_gene: TRBV5-8
j_gene: TRBJ2-6
CDR3nt: TGTGCCGCTCGCCGACACCCCTCTGGGGCCAACGTCCTGACTTTC
CDR3aa: CAARRHPSGANVLTF

abundance: NA
d_gene: NA
v_gene: TRBV20-1
j_gene: TRBJ2-3
CDR3nt: TGCAGTGCTAGAGATCCGGCGGGGTTGACAGATACGCAGTATTTT
CDR3aa: CSARDPAGLTDTQYF

abundance: few
d_gene: NA
v_gene: TRBV7-3
j_gene: TRBJ2-6
CDR3nt: TGTGCCAGCAGCCGTCTCGGGACGGCCTCCTCTGGGGCCAACGTCCTGACTTTC
CDR3aa: CASSRLGTASSGANVLTF

abundance: few
d_gene: NA
v_gene: TRBV4-3
j_gene: TRBJ2-3
CDR3nt: TGCGCCAGCAGCCAAGGAGGGGACCCCAAAGTCAATACGCAGTATTTT
CDR3aa: CASSQGGDPKVNTQYF

abundance: NA
d_gene: NA
v_gene: TRBV28
j_gene: TRBJ2-7
CDR3nt: TGTGCCAGCAGTTTATATACCAGCCCCACCGGGGCCGAGCAGTACTTC
CDR3aa: CASSLYTSPTGAEQYF

abundance: NA
d_gene: NA
v_gene: TRBV20-1
j_gene: TRBJ2-4
CDR3nt: TGCAGTGCAGAGCCCTCGACCAAAAACATTCAGTACTTC
CDR3aa: CSAEPSTKNIQYF

abundance: NA
d_gene: TRBD2
v_gene: TRBV9
j_gene: TRBJ2-1
CDR3nt: TGTGCCAGCAGCGTAGAGGGTAGCGGGATATACAATGAGCAGTTCTTC
CDR3aa: CASSVEGSGIYNEQFF

abundance: NA
d_gene: NA
v_gene: TRBV2
j_gene: TRBJ1-5
CDR3nt: TGTGCCAGCAGTGAATGGCGGACAGCTTTAGGGACGCGGGACAATCAGCCCCAGCATTTT
CDR3aa: CASSEWRTALGTRDNQPQHF